Listed below are T cell receptor beta chains from one sample, sequenced in a study of Ad26.COV2.S vaccination and SARS-CoV-2 variants. Only in-frame clones appear in the TCRdb table, and some are missing; sequencing was by immunoSEQ multiplex PCR. The data contain about 440,000 clones, 80% to 95% of them seen just once; the ten biggest clones take up about 4.5%. This sample comprised peripheral blood, obtained in a trial of Ad26.COV2.S vaccine versus placebo. Source of these receptors: a person between 18 and 60 years old who received the Ad26.COV2.S COVID-19 vaccine or a placebo. The CDR3 runs from the conserved cysteine through the conserved F or W. A D gene is named only where the DNA matches it firmly. Some rows mark clone size as missing; the rest say once, few, many or name a class of expanded clone.

D	V	size	J	DNA	CDR3
TRBD1	TRBV10-3	-	TRBJ1-3	TGTGCCATCAGGGGGGGGACAGCTGGAAACACCATATATTTT	CAIRGGTAGNTIYF
TRBD1	TRBV27	many	TRBJ2-6	TGTGCCAGCAGACAAACAGGGGGCTTAGCTGGGGCCAACGTCCTGACTTTC	CASRQTGGLAGANVLTF
-	TRBV10-3	-	TRBJ2-7	TGTGCCATCAGCGCCGCGAGAGACGAGCAGTACTTC	CAISAARDEQYF
TRBD2	TRBV9	-	TRBJ2-5	TGTGCCAGCAGCGGACTAGCGGGAGGCAAGACCCAGTACTTC	CASSGLAGGKTQYF
TRBD2	TRBV29-1	-	TRBJ2-1	TGCAGCATTAGCCCGGGACTAGGAGCCTACAATGAGCAGTTCTTC	CSISPGLGAYNEQFF
-	TRBV15	-	TRBJ2-7	TGTGCCACCAGCAGAGATCTCGGAACGGGCCAATACGAGCAGTACTTC	CATSRDLGTGQYEQYF
-	TRBV30	-	TRBJ2-2	TGTGCCTCCGTAGGAAACACCGGGGAGCTGTTTTTT	CASVGNTGELFF
-	TRBV11-1	-	TRBJ2-7	TGTGCCAGCAGCTTATGGGCAGGGTTCGGGCAGTACTTC	CASSLWAGFGQYF
TRBD2	TRBV5-6	-	TRBJ2-5	TGTGCCAGCAGCTTGGGACTAGCGGTGGAGACCCAGTACTTC	CASSLGLAVETQYF
TRBD1	TRBV27	-	TRBJ2-7	TGTGCCAGCAGTCCCACCGGGACAGGGGCCCACCATAAATACGAGCAGTACTTC	CASSPTGTGAHHKYEQYF
-	TRBV6-1	-	TRBJ1-1	TGTGCCAGCAGTGATCAAGTGACCACTGAAGCTTTCTTT	CASSDQVTTEAFF
TRBD2	TRBV28	-	TRBJ2-7	TGTGCCAGCAGTGCTTCCGGGACTAGCGGGATGTACGAGCAGTACTTC	CASSASGTSGMYEQYF
TRBD1	TRBV2	-	TRBJ1-4	TGTGCCAGCAGCACGGAGACAGGGGATGAAAAACTGTTTTTT	CASSTETGDEKLFF
TRBD1	TRBV29-1	-	TRBJ2-6	TGCAGCGTTGAAACAGGGGGCGCTGGGGCCAACGTCCTGACTTTC	CSVETGGAGANVLTF
-	TRBV24-1	-	TRBJ2-5	TGTGCCACCAGTGGCTCAGACTTCCGTGAGACCCAGTACTTC	CATSGSDFRETQYF
-	TRBV12-1	few	TRBJ2-7	TGTGCCAGCAGCTTTCGGAGCGAGCAGTACTTC	CASSFRSEQYF
TRBD2	TRBV3-1/TRBV3-2	-	TRBJ2-1	TGTGCCAGCAGTCCTCTAGCGGAACGATACAATGAGCAGTTCTTC	CASSPLAERYNEQFF
-	TRBV29-1	-	TRBJ2-1	TGCAGCGCAGTAGCGCCGAGCTCCTACAATGAGCAGTTCTTC	CSAVAPSSYNEQFF
-	TRBV24-1	-	TRBJ2-2	TGTGCCACCAGTGATTCTCCTGACACCGGGGAGCTGTTTTTT	CATSDSPDTGELFF
-	TRBV5-4	-	TRBJ2-3	TGTGCCAGCAGCTTACAGGGTTCGTCAGATACGCAGTATTTT	CASSLQGSSDTQYF
-	TRBV21-1	-	TRBJ2-5	TGTGCCAGCAGCCAAGACACAGAGCAAGAGACCCAGTACTTC	CASSQDTEQETQYF
-	TRBV14	-	TRBJ2-3	TGTGCCAGCAGCCTCGGGACTCGCACAGATACGCAGTATTTT	CASSLGTRTDTQYF
-	TRBV10-2	-	TRBJ2-1	TGCGCCAGCAGGGCTCCGGGGCAGGAATACAATGAGCAGTTCTTC	CASRAPGQEYNEQFF